This T cell receptor (beta chain) was retrieved from a study of cytomegalovirus exposure and HLA in healthy donors. As concerns this clone: Its antigen is unidentified.

With 60 Vbeta and 13 Jbeta primers, the PCR was carried out. Assay used: immunoSEQ multiplex PCR; TCRdb lists only in-frame clones, some missing. The sample includes about 94,000 clones, more than 75% of them seen just once. This CDR3 is built from 14 residues. The V end lost 3 bases, the J end lost 0 bases, and 10 bases lay between the germline ends. Germline V gene lookup returns CDR1 SQVTM and CDR2 ANQGSEA. Sampled while nominally healthy, donors likely had unrecorded immune exposures. Notes on the study in general: Reports state that TCR beta sequences accurately predicted most subjects' HLA-A and HLA-B alleles. At a 0.05 false discovery rate, a later analysis found roughly 17,000 TCR beta sequences to be associated with HLA alleles.

The sequenced sample was PBMCs. The chain uses TRBV29-1 and TRBJ2-3; perhaps TRBD1 as D (5 bases). The receptor comes from a human donor in good health. The CDR3 reads CSVDPRASTDTQYF. The CDR3 DNA is TGCAGCGTTGATCCCAGGGCTAGCACAGATACGCAGTATTTT.